This T cell receptor (beta chain) was obtained from a study of lymphopenia after photon versus proton radiotherapy. In germline, CDR1 is SGDLS, CDR2 YYNGEE. Trimming cost V 4 bases and J 7 bases; bases outside gene matches: 11. The length of the CDR3 is 15 residues. Whole-study results and caveats: Under photons, naive T cells and diversity fell while effector/memory populations rose.

Here immunoSEQ multiplex PCR was the method, and the copy in TCRdb shows in-frame clones only, minus some. The repertoire includes tens of thousands of clones, roughly 84% of them detected once, and about 9.3% sits in the top ten. About this clone: No antigen is known for it.

This material consisted of peripheral blood, taken from a patient treated with proton-based radiotherapy. The receptor was derived from a woman aged 70-85 years with pancreatic cancer. Some clones in this sample may be carry-over from other donors' samples. The chain combines TRBV9 with TRBJ1-1, with 9 bases lining up with TRBD1. The chain's CDR3 is CASSPGQGFYGEAFF. Written as DNA, the CDR3 is TGTGCCAGCAGCCCAGGACAGGGGTTTTACGGTGAAGCTTTCTTT.